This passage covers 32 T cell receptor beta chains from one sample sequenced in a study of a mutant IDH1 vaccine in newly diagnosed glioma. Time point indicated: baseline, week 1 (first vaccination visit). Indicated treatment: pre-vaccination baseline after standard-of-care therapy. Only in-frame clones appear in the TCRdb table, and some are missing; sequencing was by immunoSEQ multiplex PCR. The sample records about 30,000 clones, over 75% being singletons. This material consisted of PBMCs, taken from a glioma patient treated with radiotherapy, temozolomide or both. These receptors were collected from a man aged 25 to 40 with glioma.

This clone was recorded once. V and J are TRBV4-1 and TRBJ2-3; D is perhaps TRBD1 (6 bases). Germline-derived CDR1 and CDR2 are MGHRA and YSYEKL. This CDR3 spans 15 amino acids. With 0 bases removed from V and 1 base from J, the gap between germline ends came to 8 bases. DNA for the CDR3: TGCGCCAGCAGCCAAGAGGGACACCGCACAGATACGCAGTATTTT. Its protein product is CASSQEGHRTDTQYF.

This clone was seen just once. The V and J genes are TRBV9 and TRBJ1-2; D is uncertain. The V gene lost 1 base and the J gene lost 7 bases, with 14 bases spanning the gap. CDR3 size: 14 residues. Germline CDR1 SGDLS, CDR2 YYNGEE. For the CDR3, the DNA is TGTGCCAGCAGCGTAAGTCCAGACCTATCTGGCTACACCTTC. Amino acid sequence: CASSVSPDLSGYTF.

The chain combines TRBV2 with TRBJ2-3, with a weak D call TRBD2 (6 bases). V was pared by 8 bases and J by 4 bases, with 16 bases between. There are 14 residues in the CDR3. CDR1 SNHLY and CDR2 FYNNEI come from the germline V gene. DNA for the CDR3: TGTGCCAGCGTCCTCCTCTGGGGGGCAGATACGCAGTATTTT. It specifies CASVLLWGADTQYF.

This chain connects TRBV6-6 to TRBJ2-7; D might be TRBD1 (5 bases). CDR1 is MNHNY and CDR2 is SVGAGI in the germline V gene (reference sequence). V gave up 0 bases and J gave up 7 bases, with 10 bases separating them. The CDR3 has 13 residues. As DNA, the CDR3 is TGTGCCAGCAGTTACTCGACAGTGGGGGAGCAGTACTTC. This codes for CASSYSTVGEQYF.

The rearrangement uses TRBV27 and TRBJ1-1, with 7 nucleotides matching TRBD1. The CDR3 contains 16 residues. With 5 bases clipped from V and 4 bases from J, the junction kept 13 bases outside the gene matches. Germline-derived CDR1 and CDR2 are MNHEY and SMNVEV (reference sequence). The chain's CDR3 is CASSPNTGAGGTEAFF. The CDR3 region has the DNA TGTGCCAGCAGTCCGAACACAGGGGCGGGCGGCACTGAAGCTTTCTTT.

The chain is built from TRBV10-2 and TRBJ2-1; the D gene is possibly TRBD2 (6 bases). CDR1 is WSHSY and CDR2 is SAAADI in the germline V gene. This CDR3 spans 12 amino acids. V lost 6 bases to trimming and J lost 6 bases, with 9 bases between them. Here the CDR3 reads CASSRRANEQFF. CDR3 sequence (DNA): TGCGCCAGCAGCCGGAGGGCCAATGAGCAGTTCTTC.

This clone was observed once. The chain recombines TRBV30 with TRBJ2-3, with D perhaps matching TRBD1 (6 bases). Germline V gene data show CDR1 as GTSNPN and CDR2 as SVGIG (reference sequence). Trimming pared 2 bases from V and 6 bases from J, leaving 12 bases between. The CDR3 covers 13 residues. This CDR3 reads CAWSTGLADTQYF. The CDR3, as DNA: TGTGCCTGGAGTACAGGGTTGGCGGATACGCAGTATTTT.

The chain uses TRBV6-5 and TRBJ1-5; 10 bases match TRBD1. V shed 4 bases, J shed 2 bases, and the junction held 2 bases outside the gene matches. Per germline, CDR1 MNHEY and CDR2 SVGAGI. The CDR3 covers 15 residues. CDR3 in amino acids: CASSSGTGGNQPQHF. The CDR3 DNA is TGTGCCAGCAGTTCCGGGACAGGGGGCAATCAGCCCCAGCATTTT.

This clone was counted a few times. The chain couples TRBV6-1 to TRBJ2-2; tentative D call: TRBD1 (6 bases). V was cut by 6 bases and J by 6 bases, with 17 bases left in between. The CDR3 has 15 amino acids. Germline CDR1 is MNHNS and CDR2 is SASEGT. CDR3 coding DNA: TGTGCCAGCAGGGACGGGACACTCGTTCCCGGGGAGCTGTTTTTT. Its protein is CASRDGTLVPGELFF.

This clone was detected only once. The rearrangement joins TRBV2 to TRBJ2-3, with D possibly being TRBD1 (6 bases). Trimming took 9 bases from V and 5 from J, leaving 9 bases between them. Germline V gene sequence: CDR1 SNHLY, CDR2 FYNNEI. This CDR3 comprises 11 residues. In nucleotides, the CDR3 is TGTGCCAGATCAGGGGTAGATACGCAGTATTTT. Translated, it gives CARSGVDTQYF.

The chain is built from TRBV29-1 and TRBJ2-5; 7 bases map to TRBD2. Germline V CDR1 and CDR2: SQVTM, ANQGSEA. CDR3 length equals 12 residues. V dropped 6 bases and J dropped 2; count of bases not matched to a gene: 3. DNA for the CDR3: TGCAGCGTGGGGACTATGCAAGAGACCCAGTACTTC. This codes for CSVGTMQETQYF.

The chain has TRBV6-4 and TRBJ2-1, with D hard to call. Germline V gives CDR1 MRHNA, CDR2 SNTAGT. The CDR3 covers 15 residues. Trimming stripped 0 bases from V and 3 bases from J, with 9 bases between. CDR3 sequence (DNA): TGTGCCAGCAGTGACTCTGGCAGAGGCTACAATGAGCAGTTCTTC. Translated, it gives CASSDSGRGYNEQFF.

The CDR3 DNA reads TGCGCCAGCAGCTCCGAACTAGTAAACAATGAGCAGTTCTTC. It yields the protein CASSSELVNNEQFF. This sequence joins TRBV5-1 and TRBJ2-1; TRBD2 is a possible D gene (5 bases). CDR3 length: 14 amino acids. Per the germline V gene, CDR1 is SGHRS and CDR2 is YFSETQ. V lost 3 bases to trimming and J lost 5 bases, with 12 bases between them. Variable domain in full (rest from reference TRBV5-1 and TRBJ2-1): KAGVTQTPRYLIKTRGQQVTLSCSPISGHRSVSWYQQTPGQGLQFLFEYFSETQRNKGNFPGRFSGRQFSNSRSEMNVSTLELGDSALYLCASSSELVNNEQFFGPGTRLTVL.

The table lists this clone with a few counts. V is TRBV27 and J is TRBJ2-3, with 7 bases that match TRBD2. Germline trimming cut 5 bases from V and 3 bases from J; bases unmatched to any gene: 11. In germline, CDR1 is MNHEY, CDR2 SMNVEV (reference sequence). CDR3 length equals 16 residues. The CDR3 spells CASSPKWEGGTDTQYF. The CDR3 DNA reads TGTGCCAGCAGTCCCAAATGGGAGGGTGGGACAGATACGCAGTATTTT.

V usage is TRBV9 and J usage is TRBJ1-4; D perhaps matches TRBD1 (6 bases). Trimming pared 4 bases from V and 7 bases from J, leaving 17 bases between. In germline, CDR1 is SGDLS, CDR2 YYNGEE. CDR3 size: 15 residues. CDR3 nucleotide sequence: TGTGCCAGCAGCCCGTCGACAGGAGAGGGTGAAAAACTGTTTTTT. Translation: CASSPSTGEGEKLFF.

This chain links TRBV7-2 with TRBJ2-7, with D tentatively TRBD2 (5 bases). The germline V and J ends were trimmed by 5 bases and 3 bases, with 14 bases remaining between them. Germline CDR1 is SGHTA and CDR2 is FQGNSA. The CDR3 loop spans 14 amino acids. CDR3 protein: CASSIGRGLYEQYF. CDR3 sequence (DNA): TGTGCCAGCAGCATCGGACGGGGTCTCTACGAGCAGTACTTC.

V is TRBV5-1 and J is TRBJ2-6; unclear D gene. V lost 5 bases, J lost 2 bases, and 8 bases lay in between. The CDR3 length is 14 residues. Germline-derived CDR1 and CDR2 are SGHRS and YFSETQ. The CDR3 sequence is CASSNPPGANVLTF. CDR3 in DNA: TGCGCCAGCAGTAACCCACCTGGGGCCAACGTCCTGACTTTC.

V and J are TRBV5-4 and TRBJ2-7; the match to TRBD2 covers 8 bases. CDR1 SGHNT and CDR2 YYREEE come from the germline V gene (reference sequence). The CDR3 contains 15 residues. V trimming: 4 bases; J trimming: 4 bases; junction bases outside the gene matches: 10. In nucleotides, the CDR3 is TGTGCCAGCAGCCCCGGACTAGCAGCCGCGTACGAGCAGTACTTC. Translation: CASSPGLAAAYEQYF.

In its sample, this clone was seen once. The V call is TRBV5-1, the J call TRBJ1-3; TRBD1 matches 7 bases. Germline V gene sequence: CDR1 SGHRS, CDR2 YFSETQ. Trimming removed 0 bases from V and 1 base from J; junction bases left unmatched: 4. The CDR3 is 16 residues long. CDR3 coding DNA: TGCGCCAGCAGCTTGGGGGGACAGCTTTCTGGAAACACCATATATTTT. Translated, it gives CASSLGGQLSGNTIYF.

The CDR3 reads CASSVPGGFSYEQYF. DNA for the CDR3: TGTGCCAGCAGTGTCCCCGGGGGGTTCTCCTACGAGCAGTACTTC. This chain links TRBV2 with TRBJ2-7, with 7 bases that match TRBD2. J lost 0 bases, V lost 4 bases, and 6 bases had no gene match. Germline values: CDR1 SNHLY, CDR2 FYNNEI. The CDR3 extends over 15 amino acids.

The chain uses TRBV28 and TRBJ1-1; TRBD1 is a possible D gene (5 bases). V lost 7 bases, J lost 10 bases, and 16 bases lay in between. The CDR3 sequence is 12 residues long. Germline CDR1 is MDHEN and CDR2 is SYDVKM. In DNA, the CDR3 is TGTGCCAGCACCTTGGGGGGAAAGGGAGCTTTCTTT. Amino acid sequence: CASTLGGKGAFF.

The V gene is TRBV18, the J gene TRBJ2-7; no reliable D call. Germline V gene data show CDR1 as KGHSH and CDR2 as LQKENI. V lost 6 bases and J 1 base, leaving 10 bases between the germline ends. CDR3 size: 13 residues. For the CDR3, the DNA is TGTGCCAGCTCCCGCAATCCTTCCTACGAGCAGTACTTC. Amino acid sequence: CASSRNPSYEQYF.

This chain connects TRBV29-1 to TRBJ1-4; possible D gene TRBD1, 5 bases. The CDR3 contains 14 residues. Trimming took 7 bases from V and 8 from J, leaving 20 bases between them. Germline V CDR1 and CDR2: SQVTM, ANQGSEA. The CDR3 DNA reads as TGCAGCGCTTCGAGGGGCAAGGCGGAGGAAAAACTGTTTTTT. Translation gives CSASRGKAEEKLFF. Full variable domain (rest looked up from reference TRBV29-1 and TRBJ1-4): SAVISQKPSRDICQRGTSLTIQCQVDSQVTMMFWYRQQPGQSLTLIATANQGSEATYESGFVIDKFPISRPNLTFSTLTVSNMSPEDSSIYLCSASRGKAEEKLFFGSGTQLSVL.

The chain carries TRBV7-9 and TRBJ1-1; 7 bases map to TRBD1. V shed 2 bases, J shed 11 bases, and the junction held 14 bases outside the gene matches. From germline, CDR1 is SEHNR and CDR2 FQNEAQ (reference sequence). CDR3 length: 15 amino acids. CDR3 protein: CASSLQTGTVIQAFF. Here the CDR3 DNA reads TGTGCCAGCAGCTTACAAACCGGGACAGTAATACAGGCTTTCTTT.

In DNA, the CDR3 is TGTGCCAGCAGGGGACTCAGCGACACTGAAGCTTTCTTT. This translates into CASRGLSDTEAFF. V gene TRBV6-5 combines with J gene TRBJ1-1, with D perhaps matching TRBD1 (5 bases). Germline assignment: CDR1 MNHEY and CDR2 SVGAGI. The CDR3 totals 13 residues. Deletions cut 6 bases from V and 3 bases from J, with 11 bases between.

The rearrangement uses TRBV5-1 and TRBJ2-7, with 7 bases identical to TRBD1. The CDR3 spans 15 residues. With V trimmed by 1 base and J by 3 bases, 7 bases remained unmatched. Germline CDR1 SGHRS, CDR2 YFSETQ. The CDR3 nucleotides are TGCGCCAGCAGCTTGCGAGGGGACAGACTCTACGAGCAGTACTTC. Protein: CASSLRGDRLYEQYF.

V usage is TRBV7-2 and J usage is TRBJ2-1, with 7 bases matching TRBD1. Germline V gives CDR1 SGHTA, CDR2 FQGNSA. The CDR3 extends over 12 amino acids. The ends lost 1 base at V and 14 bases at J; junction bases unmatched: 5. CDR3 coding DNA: TGTGCCAGCAGCTTAGTAAGGGGGCGTGAGTTCTTC. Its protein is CASSLVRGREFF.

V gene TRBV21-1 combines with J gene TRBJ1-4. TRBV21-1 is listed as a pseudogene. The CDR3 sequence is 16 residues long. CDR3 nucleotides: TGTGCCAGCAGCAGGAAGGAGAGTGCAACTAATGAAAAACTGTTTTTT. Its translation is CASSRKESATNEKLFF.

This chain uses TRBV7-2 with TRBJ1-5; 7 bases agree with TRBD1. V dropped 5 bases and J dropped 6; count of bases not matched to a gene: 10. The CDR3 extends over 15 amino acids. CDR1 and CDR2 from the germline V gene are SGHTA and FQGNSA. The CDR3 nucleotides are TGTGCCAGCAGCCCAGACAGGGAGGTGGGTCAGCCCCAGCATTTT. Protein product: CASSPDREVGQPQHF.

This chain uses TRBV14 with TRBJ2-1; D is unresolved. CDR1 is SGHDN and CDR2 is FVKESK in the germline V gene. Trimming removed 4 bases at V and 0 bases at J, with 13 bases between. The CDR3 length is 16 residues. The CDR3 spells CASSLKRQSSYNEQFF. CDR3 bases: TGTGCCAGCAGCCTTAAGCGTCAGTCCTCCTACAATGAGCAGTTCTTC.

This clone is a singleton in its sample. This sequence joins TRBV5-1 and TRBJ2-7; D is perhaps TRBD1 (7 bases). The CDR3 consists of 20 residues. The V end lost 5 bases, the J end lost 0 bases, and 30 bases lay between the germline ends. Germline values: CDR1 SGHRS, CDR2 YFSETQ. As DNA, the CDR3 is TGCGCCAGCAGACCATCGGAGGGGGCCTCCTACTTGACGAGCTCCTACGAGCAGTACTTC. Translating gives CASRPSEGASYLTSSYEQYF.

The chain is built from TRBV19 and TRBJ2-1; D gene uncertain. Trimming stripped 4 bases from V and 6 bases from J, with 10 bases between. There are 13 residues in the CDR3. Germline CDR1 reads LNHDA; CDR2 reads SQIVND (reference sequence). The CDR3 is CASSSTAANEQFF. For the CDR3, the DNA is TGTGCCAGTAGTAGTACTGCTGCCAATGAGCAGTTCTTC. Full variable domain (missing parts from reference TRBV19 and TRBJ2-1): DGGITQSPKYLFRKEGQNVTLSCEQNLNHDAMYWYRQDPGQGLRLIYYSQIVNDFQKGDIAEGYSVSREKKESFPLTVTSAQKNPTAFYLCASSSTAANEQFFGPGTRLTVL.